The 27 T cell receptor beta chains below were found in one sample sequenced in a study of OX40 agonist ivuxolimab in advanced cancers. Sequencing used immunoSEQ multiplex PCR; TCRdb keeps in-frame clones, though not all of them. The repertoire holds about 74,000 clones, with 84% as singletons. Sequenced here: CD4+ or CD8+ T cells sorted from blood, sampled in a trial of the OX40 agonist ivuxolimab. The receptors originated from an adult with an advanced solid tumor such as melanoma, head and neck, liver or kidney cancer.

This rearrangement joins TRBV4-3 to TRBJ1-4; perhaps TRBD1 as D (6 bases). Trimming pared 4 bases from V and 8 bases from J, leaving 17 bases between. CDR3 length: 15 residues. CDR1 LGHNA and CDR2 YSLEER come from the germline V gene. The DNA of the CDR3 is TGCGCCAGCAGCCCCCAACAGGGAAGGTGGGAAAAACTGTTTTTT. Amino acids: CASSPQQGRWEKLFF.

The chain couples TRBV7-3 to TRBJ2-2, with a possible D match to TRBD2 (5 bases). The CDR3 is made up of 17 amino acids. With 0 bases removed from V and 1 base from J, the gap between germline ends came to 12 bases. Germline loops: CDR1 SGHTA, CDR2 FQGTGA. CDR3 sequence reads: CASSLTLRTGNTGELFF. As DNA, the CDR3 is TGTGCCAGCAGCTTAACATTGAGGACTGGGAACACCGGGGAGCTGTTTTTT.

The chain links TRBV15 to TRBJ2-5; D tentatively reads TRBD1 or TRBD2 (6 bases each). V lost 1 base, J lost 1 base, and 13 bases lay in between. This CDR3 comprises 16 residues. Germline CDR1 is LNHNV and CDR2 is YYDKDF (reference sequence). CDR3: CATSRGGRGGQETQYF. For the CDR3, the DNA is TGTGCCACCAGCAGAGGGGGGCGGGGTGGCCAAGAGACCCAGTACTTC.

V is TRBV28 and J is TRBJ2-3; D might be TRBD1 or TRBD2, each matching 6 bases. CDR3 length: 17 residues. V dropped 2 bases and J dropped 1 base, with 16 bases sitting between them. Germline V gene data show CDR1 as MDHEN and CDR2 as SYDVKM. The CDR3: CASSLRGAIDGTDTQYF. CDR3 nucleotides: TGTGCCAGCAGTTTAAGGGGGGCGATTGATGGCACAGATACGCAGTATTTT. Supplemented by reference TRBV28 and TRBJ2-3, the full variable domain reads DVKVTQSSRYLVKRTGEKVFLECVQDMDHENMFWYRQDPGLGLRLIYFSYDVKMKEKGDIPEGYSVSREKKERFSLILESASTNQTSMYLCASSLRGAIDGTDTQYFGPGTRLTVL.

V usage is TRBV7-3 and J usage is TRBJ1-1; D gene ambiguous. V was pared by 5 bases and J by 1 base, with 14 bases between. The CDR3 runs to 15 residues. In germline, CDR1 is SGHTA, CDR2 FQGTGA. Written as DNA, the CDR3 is TGTGCCAGCAGCACCTCGATAGGACGGAACACTGAAGCTTTCTTT. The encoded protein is CASSTSIGRNTEAFF.

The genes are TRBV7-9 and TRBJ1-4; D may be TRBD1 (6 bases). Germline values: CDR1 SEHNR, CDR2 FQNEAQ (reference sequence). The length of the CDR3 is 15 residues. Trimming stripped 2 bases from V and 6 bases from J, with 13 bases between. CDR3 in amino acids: CASSLSGQRYEKLFF. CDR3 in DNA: TGTGCCAGCAGCTTATCGGGACAACGCTATGAAAAACTGTTTTTT.

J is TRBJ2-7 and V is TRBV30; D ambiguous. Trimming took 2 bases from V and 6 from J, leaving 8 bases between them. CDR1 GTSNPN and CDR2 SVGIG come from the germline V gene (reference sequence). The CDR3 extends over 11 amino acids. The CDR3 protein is CAWSRQIEQYF. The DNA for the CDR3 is TGTGCCTGGAGTCGGCAAATCGAGCAGTACTTC.

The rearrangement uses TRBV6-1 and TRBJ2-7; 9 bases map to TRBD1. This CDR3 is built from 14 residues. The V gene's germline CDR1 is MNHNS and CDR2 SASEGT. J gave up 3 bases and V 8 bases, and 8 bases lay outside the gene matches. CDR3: CASDRDRVIYEQYF. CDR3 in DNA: TGTGCCAGCGATCGGGACAGGGTAATCTACGAGCAGTACTTC.

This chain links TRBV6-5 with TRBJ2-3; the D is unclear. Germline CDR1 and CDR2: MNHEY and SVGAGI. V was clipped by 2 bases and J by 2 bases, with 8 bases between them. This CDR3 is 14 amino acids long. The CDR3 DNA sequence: TGTGCCAGCAGTTACAACCGTTTCACAGATACGCAGTATTTT. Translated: CASSYNRFTDTQYF.

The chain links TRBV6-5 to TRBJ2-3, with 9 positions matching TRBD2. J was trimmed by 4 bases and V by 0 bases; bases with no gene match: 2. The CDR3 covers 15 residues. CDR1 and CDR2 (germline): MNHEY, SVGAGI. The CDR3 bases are TGTGCCAGCAGTTACTCGGGACTAGCACCAGATACGCAGTATTTT. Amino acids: CASSYSGLAPDTQYF.

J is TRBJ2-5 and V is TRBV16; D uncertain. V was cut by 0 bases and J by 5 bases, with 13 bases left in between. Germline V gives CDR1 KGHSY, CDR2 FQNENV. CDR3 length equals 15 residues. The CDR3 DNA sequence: TGTGCCAGCAGCCAATCAGGATCAGGATCGGAGACCCAGTACTTC. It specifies CASSQSGSGSETQYF.

The chain's CDR3 is CSGREVYEQFF. CDR3 nucleotide sequence: TGCAGTGGCCGGGAGGTCTATGAGCAGTTCTTC. The J gene is TRBJ2-1, the V gene TRBV20-1, with 7 bases fitting TRBD2. Germline loops: CDR1 DFQATT, CDR2 SNEGSKA (reference sequence). The length of the CDR3 is 11 residues. Trimming cost V 7 bases and J 8 bases; bases outside gene matches: 5.

The CDR3 DNA reads TGTGCCAGTAGCCGACTAGCGGCAAGAAGATGGACCTACAATGAGCAGTTCTTC. Its protein is CASSRLAARRWTYNEQFF. V and J are TRBV19 and TRBJ2-1; the match to TRBD2 covers 9 bases. V lost 6 bases to trimming and J lost 2 bases; unmatched junction nucleotides: 14. The CDR3 is 18 amino acids. Germline loops: CDR1 LNHDA, CDR2 SQIVND (reference sequence).

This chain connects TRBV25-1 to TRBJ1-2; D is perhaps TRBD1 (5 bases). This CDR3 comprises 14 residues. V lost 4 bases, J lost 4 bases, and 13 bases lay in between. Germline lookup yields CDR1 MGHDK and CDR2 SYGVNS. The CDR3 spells CASSARRDGYGYTF. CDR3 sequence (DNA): TGTGCCAGCAGTGCCCGCAGGGATGGCTATGGCTACACCTTC.

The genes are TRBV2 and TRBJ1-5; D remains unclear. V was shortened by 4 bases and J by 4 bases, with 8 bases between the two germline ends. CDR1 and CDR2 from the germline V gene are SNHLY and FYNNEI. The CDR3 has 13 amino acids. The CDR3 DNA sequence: TGTGCCAGCAGTGTGTCGGCGAATCAGCCCCAGCATTTT. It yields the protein CASSVSANQPQHF.

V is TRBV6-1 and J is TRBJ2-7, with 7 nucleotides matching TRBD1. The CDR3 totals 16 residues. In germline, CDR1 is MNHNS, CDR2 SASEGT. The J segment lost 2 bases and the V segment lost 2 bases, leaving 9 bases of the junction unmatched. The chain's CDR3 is CASSEYGQALTYEQYF. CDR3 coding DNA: TGTGCCAGCAGTGAATATGGACAGGCCCTAACCTACGAGCAGTACTTC.

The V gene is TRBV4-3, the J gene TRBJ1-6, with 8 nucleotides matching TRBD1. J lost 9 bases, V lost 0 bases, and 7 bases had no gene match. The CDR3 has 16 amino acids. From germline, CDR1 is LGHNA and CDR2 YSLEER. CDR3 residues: CASSQDWDRRGSPLHF. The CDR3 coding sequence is TGCGCCAGCAGCCAAGATTGGGACAGGAGAGGTTCACCCCTCCACTTT.

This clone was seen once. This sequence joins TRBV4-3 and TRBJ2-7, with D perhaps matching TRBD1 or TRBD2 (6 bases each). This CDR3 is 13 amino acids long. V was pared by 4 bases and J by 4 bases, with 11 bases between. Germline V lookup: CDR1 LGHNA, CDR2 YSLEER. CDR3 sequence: CASSRQGGYEQYF. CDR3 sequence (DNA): TGCGCCAGCAGCCGCCAAGGGGGGTACGAGCAGTACTTC.

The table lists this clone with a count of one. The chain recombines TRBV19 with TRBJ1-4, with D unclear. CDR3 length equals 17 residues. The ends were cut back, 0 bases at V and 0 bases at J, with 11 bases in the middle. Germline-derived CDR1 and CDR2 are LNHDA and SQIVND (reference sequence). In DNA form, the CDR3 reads TGTGCCAGTAGTATAGATCAAAGGAGAGCAACTAATGAAAAACTGTTTTTT. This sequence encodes CASSIDQRRATNEKLFF.

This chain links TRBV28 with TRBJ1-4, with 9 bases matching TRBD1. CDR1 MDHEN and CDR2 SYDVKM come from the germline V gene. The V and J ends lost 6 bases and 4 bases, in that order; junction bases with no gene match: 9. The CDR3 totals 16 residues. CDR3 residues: CASSLGTGFGNEKLFF. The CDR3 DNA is TGTGCCAGCAGCCTCGGGACAGGGTTTGGTAATGAAAAACTGTTTTTT.

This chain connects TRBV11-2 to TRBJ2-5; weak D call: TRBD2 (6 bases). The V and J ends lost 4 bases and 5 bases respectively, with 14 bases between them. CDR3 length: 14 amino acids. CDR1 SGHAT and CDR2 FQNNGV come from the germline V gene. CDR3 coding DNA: TGTGCCAGCAGCTCCCATTTCGGGGGTGAGACCCAGTACTTC. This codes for CASSSHFGGETQYF.

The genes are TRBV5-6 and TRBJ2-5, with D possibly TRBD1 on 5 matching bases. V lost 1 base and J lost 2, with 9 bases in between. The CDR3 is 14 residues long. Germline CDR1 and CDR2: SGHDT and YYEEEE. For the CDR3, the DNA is TGTGCCAGCAGCTTGAACAGGATACAAGAGACCCAGTACTTC. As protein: CASSLNRIQETQYF.

The CDR3: CASGFTYEQYF. The CDR3, as DNA: TGTGCCAGCGGATTTACCTACGAGCAGTACTTC. This rearrangement joins TRBV11-1 to TRBJ2-7, with D uncertain. The length of the CDR3 is 11 residues. The V end lost 8 bases, the J end lost 2 bases, and 7 bases lay between the germline ends. Germline V gene lookup returns CDR1 SGHAT and CDR2 FQDESV (reference sequence). Full variable domain (rest looked up from reference TRBV11-1 and TRBJ2-7): EAEVAQSPRYKITEKSQAVAFWCDPISGHATLYWYRQILGQGPELLVQFQDESVVDDSQLPKDRFSAERLKGVDSTLKIQPAELGDSAMYLCASGFTYEQYFGPGTRLTVT.

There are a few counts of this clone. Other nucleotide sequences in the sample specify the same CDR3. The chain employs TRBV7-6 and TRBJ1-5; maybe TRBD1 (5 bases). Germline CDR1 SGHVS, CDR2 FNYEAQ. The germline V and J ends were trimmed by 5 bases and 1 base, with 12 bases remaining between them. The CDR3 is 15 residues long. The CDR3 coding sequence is TGTGCCAGCAGCCTAGGAAGGGGAAGCAATCAGCCCCAGCATTTT. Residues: CASSLGRGSNQPQHF.

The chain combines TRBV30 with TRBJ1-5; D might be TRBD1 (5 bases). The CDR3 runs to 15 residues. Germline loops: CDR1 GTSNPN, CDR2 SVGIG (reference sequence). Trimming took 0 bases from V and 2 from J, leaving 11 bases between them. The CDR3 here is CAWSVRRQRNQPQHF. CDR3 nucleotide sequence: TGTGCCTGGAGTGTACGTAGACAGCGCAATCAGCCCCAGCATTTT.

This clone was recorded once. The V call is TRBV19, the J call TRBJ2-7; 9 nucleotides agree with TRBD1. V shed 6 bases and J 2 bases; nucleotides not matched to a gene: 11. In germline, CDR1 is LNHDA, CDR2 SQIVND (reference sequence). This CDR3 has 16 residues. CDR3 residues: CASRSSPGQGTYEQYF. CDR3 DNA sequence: TGTGCCAGTAGGTCTTCACCCGGACAGGGGACCTACGAGCAGTACTTC.

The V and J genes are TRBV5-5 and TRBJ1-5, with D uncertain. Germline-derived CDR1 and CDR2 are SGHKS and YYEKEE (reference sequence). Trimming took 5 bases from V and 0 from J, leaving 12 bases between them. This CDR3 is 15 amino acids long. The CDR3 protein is CASRAGLGSNQPQHF. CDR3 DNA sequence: TGTGCCAGCAGGGCGGGCCTGGGTAGCAATCAGCCCCAGCATTTT. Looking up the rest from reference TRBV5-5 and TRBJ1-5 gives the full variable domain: DAGVTQSPTHLIKTRGQQVTLRCSPISGHKSVSWYQQVLGQGPQFIFQYYEKEERGRGNFPDRFSARQFPNYSSELNVNALLLGDSALYLCASRAGLGSNQPQHFGDGTRLSIL.